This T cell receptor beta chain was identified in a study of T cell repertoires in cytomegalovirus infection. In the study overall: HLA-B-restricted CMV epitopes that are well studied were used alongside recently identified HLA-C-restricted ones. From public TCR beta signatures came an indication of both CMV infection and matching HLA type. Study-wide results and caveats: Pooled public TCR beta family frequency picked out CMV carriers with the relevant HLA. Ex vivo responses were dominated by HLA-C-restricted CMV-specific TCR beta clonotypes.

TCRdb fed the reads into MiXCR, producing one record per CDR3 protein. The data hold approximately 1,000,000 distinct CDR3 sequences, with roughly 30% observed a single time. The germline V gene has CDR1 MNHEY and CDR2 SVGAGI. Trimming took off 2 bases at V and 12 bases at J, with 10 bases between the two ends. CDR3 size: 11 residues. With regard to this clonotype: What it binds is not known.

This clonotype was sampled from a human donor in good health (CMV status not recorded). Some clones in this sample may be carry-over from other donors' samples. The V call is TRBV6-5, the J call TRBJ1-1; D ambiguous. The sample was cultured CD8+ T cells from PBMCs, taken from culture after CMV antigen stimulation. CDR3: CASSYPLGTFF. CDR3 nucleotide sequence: TGTGCCAGCAGTTACCCCCTGGGGACTTTCTTT.